Reported below is one T cell receptor beta chain. Germline V gene lookup returns CDR1 LGHDT and CDR2 YNNKEL (reference sequence). The CDR3 has 17 amino acids. V was shortened by 6 bases and J by 6 bases, with 27 bases between the two germline ends. As originally analysed: Cell counts per sample came from amplifying reference gene primers. This table comes from immunoSEQ multiplex PCR, and its TCRdb copy is limited to in-frame clones, with some not included. For V, J and clone size, that table is used; D and trimming come from the DNA. The top ten hold approximately 48% of the sample, which has roughly 30,000 clones, 75% to 90% seen once. This record comes from a study of blood T cell repertoires in COVID-19. As for the study in general: Some COVID-19 samples were acute and others convalescent; all came from the United States, Italy and Spain.

V is TRBV3-1 (or the pseudogene TRBV3-2) and J is TRBJ2-7, with D maybe TRBD2 (5 bases). Material for sequencing was peripheral blood. This clonotype originated in a human donor with acute or convalescent COVID-19. The donor label of this sample is uncertain. The CDR3 sequence is CASSNYGGGRVFSEQYF. CDR3 in DNA: TGTGCCAGCAGTAATTATGGAGGTGGGCGGGTTTTTTCCGAGCAGTACTTC.